This T cell receptor (beta chain) was retrieved from a study of T cells expressing NK-cell markers. Whole-study context: Each TCR beta repertoire originated in sorted T cells that were CD3+CD56+NKG2C+, CD3+CD56+NKG2C- or CD3+CD56-NKG2C+.

The study, taken as a whole, reports: Where several donors were concerned, these clonotypes also led the CD3+CD56-NKG2C+ fraction. Of CD8+ T cells, about 1.0-8% belonged to dominant NKG2C+ clonotypes in 5 to 7 donors.

On this clonotype itself: Its target is not known.

Production of TCR beta cDNA relied on 5'RACE template switching with UMIs. TCRdb reprocessed the 5' RACE reads; each CDR3 protein has one entry and no DNA is given. The sample has around 550,000 distinct CDR3 sequences. The TCR sequence derives from a man younger than 30 in good health. Sequencing was performed on blood T cells: a sorted CD56 or NKG2C T cell subset, CD4+ or CD8+ T cells, or bulk PBMC T cells (not recorded which).

This CDR3 is CASSLVQDWETQYF. The chain carries TRBV7-9 and TRBJ2-5. This CDR3 region has 14 residues. Germline assignment: CDR1 SEHNR and CDR2 FQNEAQ (reference sequence).